This T cell receptor beta chain was found in a study of OX40 agonist ivuxolimab in advanced cancers. About the study: Patients took ivuxolimab, an agonistic anti-OX40 (CD134) antibody. General study findings and limits: More expanded clones were seen, on average, in CD8+ T cells than in CD4+. The study found among the lowest clonal expansion in partial responders at 0.1-3.0 mg/kg.

A remark on this clone: Its target is unknown.

Assay used: immunoSEQ multiplex PCR; TCRdb lists only in-frame clones, some missing. The sample yields tens of thousands of clones, 92% seen once. With V trimmed by 0 bases and J by 4 bases, 2 bases remained unmatched. Germline values: CDR1 ENHRY, CDR2 SYGVKD. There are 14 residues in the CDR3. This chain connects TRBV10-3 to TRBJ2-5; 7 bases are a match to TRBD1. This sample comprised CD4+ or CD8+ T cells sorted from blood, obtained in a trial of the OX40 agonist ivuxolimab. The TCR originated in an adult with an advanced solid tumor such as melanoma, head and neck, liver or kidney cancer. CDR3 region: CAISESDRIETQYF. As DNA, the CDR3 is TGTGCCATCAGTGAGTCGGACAGGATAGAGACCCAGTACTTC.